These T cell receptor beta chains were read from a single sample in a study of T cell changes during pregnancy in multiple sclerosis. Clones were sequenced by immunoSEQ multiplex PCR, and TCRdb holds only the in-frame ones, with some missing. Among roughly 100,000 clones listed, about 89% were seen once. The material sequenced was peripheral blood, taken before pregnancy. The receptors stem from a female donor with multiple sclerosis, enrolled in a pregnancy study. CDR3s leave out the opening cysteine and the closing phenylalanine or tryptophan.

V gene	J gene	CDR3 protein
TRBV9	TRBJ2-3	ASTPSGRGTDTQY
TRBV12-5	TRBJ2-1	ASGQSGGGEQF
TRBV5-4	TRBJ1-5	ASSLEGGPQH
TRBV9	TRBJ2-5	ASSDRLAGGETQY
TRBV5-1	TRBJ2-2	ASSLTGTSNTGELF
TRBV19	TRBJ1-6	ASSIAGTPLH
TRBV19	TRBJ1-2	ASRDRAGRIGYT
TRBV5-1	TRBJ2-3	ASSPGPGVGTDTQY
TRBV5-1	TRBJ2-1	ASSLGLAGVVSYNEQF
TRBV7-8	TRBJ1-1	ASSLAGRGRKAF
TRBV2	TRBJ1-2	ASHRGSPSGYT
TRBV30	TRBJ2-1	AWSLGGASYNEQF
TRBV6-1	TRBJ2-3	ASSQGPTDTQY
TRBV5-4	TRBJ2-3	ASSRGGTSGRVDTQY
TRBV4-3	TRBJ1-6	ASSQEGPGSSPLH
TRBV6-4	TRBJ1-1	ASSDTPGERAEAF
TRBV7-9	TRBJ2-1	ASSRTGGSYNEQF
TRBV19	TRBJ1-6	ASSTNAFATDNSPLH
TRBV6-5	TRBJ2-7	ASSYREGRVY
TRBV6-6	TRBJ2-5	ASSPGLAGGKETQY
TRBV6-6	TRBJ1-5	ASSQDGLSGAQH
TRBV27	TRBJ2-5	ASSDRTGKETQY
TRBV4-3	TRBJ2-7	ASSPGGTYEQY
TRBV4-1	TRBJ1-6	ASSPMDTGNSPLH
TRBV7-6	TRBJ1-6	ASSSGQGGNSPLH
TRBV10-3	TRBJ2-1	AISESRQSYNEQF
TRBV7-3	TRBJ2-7	ASSFNRGEQY
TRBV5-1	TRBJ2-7	ASSLELASYEQY
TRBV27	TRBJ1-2	ASSPLGSVLGYT
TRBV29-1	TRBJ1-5	RTVGKPPQPQH
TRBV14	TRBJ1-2	ASSQLEEKNYGYT
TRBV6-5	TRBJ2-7	ASSYRDRGYEQY
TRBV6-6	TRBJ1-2	ASSYAGVEGSGYT
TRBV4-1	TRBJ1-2	ASSQTIVINYGYT
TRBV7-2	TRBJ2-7	ASSLDRGYEQY
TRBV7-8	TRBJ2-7	ASSAPTLGASEQY
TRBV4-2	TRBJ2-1	ASSQEEGGANEQF